A selection of T cell receptor beta chains follows, all from one sample in a study of cytomegalovirus exposure and HLA in healthy donors. TCRdb's copy holds only in-frame clones and misses some; the assay was immunoSEQ multiplex PCR. The top ten clones hold more than 0.7% of a sample with about 160,000 clones, approximately 88% of them seen once. The sequencing input was PBMCs. The receptors shown here come from a woman aged 25 to 39 in good health and CMV-seronegative. The CDR3 runs from the conserved cysteine through the conserved F or W. The D gene is left open where the match is weak.

TRBV7-2 NA CASSSRETQYF
TRBV6-5 TRBD1 CASSIQGAYEQYF
TRBV19 TRBD1 CASMPGQGFSYEQYF
TRBV7-3 NA CASSLENSLGANVLTF
TRBV6-1 TRBD1 CASRETGPGNTIYF
TRBV18 NA CASSPSTFLANTGELFF
TRBV9 TRBD2 CASSAGLAGELSYEQYF
TRBV29-1 TRBD2 CSVGGLAGGETQYF
TRBV15 TRBD1 CATSRAGDRGSSGANVLTF
TRBV19 TRBD1 CAATGGEGNQPQHF
TRBV30 NA CAWNLGLPRETQYF
TRBV27 TRBD2 CASTPGLAGGNEQFF
TRBV7-9 NA CASSPRQYTEAFF
TRBV5-3 NA CARSFLGRGTEAFF
TRBV27 NA CASRPSRSGRIYQIEQFF
TRBV19 TRBD1 CASSSRQGNTEAFF